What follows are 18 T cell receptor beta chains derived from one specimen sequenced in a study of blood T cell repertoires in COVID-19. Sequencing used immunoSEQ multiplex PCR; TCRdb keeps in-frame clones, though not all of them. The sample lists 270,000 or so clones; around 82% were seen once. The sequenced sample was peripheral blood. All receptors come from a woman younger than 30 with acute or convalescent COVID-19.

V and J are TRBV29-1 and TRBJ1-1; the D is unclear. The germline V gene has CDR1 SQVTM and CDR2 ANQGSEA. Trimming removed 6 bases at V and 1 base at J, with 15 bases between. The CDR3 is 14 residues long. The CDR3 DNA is TGCAGCGTCGCAACCCAAGAGTCGAACACTGAAGCTTTCTTT. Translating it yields CSVATQESNTEAFF.

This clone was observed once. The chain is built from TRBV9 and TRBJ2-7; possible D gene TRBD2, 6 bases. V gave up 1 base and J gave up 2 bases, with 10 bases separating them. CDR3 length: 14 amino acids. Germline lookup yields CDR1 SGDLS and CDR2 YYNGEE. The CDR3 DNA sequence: TGTGCCAGCAGCGTATTGGGGGGAGCCTACGAGCAGTACTTC. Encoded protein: CASSVLGGAYEQYF.

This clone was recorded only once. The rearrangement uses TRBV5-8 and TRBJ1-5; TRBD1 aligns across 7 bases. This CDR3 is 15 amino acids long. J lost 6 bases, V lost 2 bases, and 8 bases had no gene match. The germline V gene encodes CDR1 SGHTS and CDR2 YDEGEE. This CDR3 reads CASSFGQAPFQPQHF. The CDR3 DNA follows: TGTGCCAGCAGCTTTGGACAGGCCCCCTTTCAGCCCCAGCATTTT. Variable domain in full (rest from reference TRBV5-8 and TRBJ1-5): EAGVTQSPTHLIKTRGQQATLRCSPISGHTSVYWYQQALGLGLQFLLWYDEGEERNRGNFPPRFSGRQFPNYSSELNVNALELEDSALYLCASSFGQAPFQPQHFGDGTRLSIL.

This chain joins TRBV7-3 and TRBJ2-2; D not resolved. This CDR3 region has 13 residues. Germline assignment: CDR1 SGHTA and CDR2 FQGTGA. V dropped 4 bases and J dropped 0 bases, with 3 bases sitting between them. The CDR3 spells CASSSTNTGELFF. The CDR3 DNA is TGTGCCAGCAGCTCCACGAACACCGGGGAGCTGTTTTTT.

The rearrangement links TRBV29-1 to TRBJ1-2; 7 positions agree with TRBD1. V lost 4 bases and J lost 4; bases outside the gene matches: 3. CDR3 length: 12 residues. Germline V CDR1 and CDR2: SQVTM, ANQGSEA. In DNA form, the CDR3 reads TGCAGCGTTGCGGAGGGGGCCTATGGCTACACCTTC. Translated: CSVAEGAYGYTF.

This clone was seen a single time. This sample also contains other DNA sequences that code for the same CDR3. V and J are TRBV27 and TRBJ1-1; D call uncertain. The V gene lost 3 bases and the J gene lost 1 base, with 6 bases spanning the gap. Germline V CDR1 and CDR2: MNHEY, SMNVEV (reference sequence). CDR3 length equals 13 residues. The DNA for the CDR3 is TGTGCCAGCAGTTTGGGAGGGAACACTGAAGCTTTCTTT. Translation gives CASSLGGNTEAFF.

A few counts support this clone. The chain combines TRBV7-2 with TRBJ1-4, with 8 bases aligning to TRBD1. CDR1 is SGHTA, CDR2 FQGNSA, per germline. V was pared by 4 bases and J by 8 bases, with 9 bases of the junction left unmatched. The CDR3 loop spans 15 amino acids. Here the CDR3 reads CASSSPGGSGEKLFF. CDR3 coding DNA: TGTGCCAGCAGCTCACCAGGGGGCAGTGGCGAAAAACTGTTTTTT.

The CDR3 protein is CASSLTFGETQYF. The CDR3, as DNA: TGTGCCAGCAGCCTCACCTTCGGGGAGACCCAGTACTTC. The V and J genes are TRBV11-2 and TRBJ2-5; no firm D call. Germline CDR1 and CDR2: SGHAT and FQNNGV. Trimming took off 5 bases at V and 5 bases at J, with 12 bases between the two ends. The CDR3 loop spans 13 amino acids.

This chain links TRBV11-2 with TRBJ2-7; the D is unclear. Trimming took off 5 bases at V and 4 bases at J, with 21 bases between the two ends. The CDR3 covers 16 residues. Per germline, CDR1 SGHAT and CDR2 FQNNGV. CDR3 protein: CASSPPLGLTRYEQYF. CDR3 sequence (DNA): TGTGCCAGCAGCCCTCCTCTGGGCCTGACGAGATACGAGCAGTACTTC.

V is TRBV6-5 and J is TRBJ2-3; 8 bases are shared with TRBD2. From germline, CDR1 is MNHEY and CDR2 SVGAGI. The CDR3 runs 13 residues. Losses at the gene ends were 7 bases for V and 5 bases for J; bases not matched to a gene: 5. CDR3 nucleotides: TGTGCCAGCACCGCCGGGGGGGGAGATACGCAGTATTTT. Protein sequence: CASTAGGGDTQYF.

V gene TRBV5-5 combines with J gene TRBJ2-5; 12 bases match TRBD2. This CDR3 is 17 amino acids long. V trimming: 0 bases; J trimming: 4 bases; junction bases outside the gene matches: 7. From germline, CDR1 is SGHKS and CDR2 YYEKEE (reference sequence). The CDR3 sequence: CASSLGGLAGTGETQYF. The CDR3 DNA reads TGTGCCAGCAGCTTGGGAGGACTAGCGGGGACGGGAGAGACCCAGTACTTC.

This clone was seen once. This CDR3 reads CASSNAGTIYEQYF. The CDR3 bases are TGTGCCAGCAGCAACGCTGGGACTATCTACGAGCAGTACTTC. The rearrangement uses TRBV5-6 and TRBJ2-7, with TRBD2 identical over 7 bases. The ends lost 4 bases at V and 3 bases at J; junction bases unmatched: 7. This CDR3 spans 14 amino acids. Germline-derived CDR1 and CDR2 are SGHDT and YYEEEE.

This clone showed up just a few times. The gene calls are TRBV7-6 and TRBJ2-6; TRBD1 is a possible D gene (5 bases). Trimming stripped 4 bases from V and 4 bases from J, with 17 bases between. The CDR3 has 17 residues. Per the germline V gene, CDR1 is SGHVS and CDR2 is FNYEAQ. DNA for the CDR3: TGTGCCAGCAGCTCCCAGGGCTGGGTCCACGGGGCCAACGTCCTGACTTTC. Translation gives CASSSQGWVHGANVLTF.

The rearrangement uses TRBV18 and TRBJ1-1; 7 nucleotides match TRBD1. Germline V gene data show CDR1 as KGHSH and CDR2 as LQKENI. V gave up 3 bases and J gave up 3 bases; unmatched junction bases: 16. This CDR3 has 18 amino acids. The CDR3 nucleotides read TGTGCCAGCTCACCTCCGACAGGGAAGAGTAGTTCCTACACTGAAGCTTTCTTT. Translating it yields CASSPPTGKSSSYTEAFF. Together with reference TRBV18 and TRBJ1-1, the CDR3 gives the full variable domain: NAGVMQNPRHLVRRRGQEARLRCSPMKGHSHVYWYRQLPEEGLKFMVYLQKENIIDESGMPKERFSAEFPKEGPSILRIQQVVRGDSAAYFCASSPPTGKSSSYTEAFFGQGTRLTVV.

CDR3 protein: CASTLMGRVAGDLSDTQYF. The CDR3 DNA reads as TGTGCCAGCACCCTAATGGGGAGAGTAGCGGGAGATTTATCAGATACGCAGTATTTT. V is TRBV5-4 and J is TRBJ2-3, with 9 positions matching TRBD2. The V and J ends lost 6 bases and 4 bases, in that order; junction bases with no gene match: 21. This CDR3 region has 19 residues. Germline V gene sequence: CDR1 SGHNT, CDR2 YYREEE (reference sequence).

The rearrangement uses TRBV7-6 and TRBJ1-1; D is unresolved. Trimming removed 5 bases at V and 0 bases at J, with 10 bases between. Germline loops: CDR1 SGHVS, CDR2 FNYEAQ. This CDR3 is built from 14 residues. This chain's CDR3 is CASSPGPLNTEAFF. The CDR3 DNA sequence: TGTGCCAGCAGCCCGGGTCCGCTGAACACTGAAGCTTTCTTT. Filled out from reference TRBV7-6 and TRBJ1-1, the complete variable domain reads GAGVSQSPRYKVTKRGQDVALRCDPISGHVSLYWYRQALGQGPEFLTYFNYEAQQDKSGLPNDRFSAERPEGSISTLTIQRTEQRDSAMYRCASSPGPLNTEAFFGQGTRLTVV.

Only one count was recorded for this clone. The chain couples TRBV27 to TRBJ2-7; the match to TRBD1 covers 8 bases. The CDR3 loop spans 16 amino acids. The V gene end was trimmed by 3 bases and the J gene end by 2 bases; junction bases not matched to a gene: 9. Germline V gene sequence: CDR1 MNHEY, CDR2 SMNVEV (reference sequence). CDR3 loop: CASSFTGQGWTYEQYF. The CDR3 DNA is TGTGCCAGCAGTTTCACCGGACAGGGATGGACCTACGAGCAGTACTTC.

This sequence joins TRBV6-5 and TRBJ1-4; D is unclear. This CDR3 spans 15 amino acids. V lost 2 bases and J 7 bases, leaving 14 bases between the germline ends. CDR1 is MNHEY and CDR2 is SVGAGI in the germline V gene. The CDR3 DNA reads TGTGCCAGCAGTTACATGGCTGGAGTTAGTGAAAAACTGTTTTTT. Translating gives CASSYMAGVSEKLFF.